Included here is one T cell receptor beta chain sequence, with context. RNA, at roughly 0.45 to 1 ug, was reverse transcribed with random hexamers. immunoSEQ multiplex PCR amplified TCR beta CDR3 across 54 Vbeta, 13 Jbeta. MiXCR, run by TCRdb on the immunoSEQ multiplex PCR reads, gives a single entry per CDR3 protein. The profile covers about 150,000 distinct CDR3 sequences, with 90% to 95% appearing a single time and 0.2% to 0.25% taken by the ten largest. The data stem from a study of CD8 T cells in Susac syndrome. Germline CDR1 reads SNHLY; CDR2 reads FYNNEI. V dropped 7 bases and J dropped 6 bases, with 12 bases sitting between them. The CDR3 is made up of 12 amino acids.

The chain joins TRBV2 to TRBJ1-2, with a possible D match to TRBD1 (5 bases). The clonotype comes from a human donor with multiple sclerosis. The sequenced sample consisted of CD8+ T cells from PBMCs. The CDR3: CASTPGGDGYTF. The CDR3 DNA is TGTGCCAGCACCCCGGGGGGGGATGGCTACACCTTC.